This entry features one T cell receptor beta chain sequence. The antigen remains undetermined. This entry belongs to a study of T cell responses to AZD1222 COVID-19 vaccine. Study-wide background: Second-dose intervals of approximately 4 or approximately 12 weeks were pooled.

Germline loops: CDR1 WSHSY, CDR2 SAAADI. CDR3 length: 14 amino acids. V dropped 2 bases and J dropped 3 bases, with 11 bases sitting between them. Notes on the study in general: Clonal diversity was possibly underestimated, and white British individuals and females predominated among donors. Regions left unmutated in variants are reportedly the target of nearly half of spike-specific TCRs.

Sequencing was performed with immunoSEQ multiplex PCR; in TCRdb, only in-frame clones are kept and a portion is missing. The sample consists of roughly 150,000 clones, 92% of them appearing once. The chain links TRBV10-2 to TRBJ2-7; TRBD2 is a possible D gene (6 bases). The sequence derives from an adult in good health. Sequencing was performed on peripheral blood, taken on day 0 of AZD1222 vaccination. The CDR3 nucleotides read TGCGCCAGCAGTGAGGGTAGCGGTGTCTACGAGCAGTACTTC. Amino acid sequence: CASSEGSGVYEQYF.